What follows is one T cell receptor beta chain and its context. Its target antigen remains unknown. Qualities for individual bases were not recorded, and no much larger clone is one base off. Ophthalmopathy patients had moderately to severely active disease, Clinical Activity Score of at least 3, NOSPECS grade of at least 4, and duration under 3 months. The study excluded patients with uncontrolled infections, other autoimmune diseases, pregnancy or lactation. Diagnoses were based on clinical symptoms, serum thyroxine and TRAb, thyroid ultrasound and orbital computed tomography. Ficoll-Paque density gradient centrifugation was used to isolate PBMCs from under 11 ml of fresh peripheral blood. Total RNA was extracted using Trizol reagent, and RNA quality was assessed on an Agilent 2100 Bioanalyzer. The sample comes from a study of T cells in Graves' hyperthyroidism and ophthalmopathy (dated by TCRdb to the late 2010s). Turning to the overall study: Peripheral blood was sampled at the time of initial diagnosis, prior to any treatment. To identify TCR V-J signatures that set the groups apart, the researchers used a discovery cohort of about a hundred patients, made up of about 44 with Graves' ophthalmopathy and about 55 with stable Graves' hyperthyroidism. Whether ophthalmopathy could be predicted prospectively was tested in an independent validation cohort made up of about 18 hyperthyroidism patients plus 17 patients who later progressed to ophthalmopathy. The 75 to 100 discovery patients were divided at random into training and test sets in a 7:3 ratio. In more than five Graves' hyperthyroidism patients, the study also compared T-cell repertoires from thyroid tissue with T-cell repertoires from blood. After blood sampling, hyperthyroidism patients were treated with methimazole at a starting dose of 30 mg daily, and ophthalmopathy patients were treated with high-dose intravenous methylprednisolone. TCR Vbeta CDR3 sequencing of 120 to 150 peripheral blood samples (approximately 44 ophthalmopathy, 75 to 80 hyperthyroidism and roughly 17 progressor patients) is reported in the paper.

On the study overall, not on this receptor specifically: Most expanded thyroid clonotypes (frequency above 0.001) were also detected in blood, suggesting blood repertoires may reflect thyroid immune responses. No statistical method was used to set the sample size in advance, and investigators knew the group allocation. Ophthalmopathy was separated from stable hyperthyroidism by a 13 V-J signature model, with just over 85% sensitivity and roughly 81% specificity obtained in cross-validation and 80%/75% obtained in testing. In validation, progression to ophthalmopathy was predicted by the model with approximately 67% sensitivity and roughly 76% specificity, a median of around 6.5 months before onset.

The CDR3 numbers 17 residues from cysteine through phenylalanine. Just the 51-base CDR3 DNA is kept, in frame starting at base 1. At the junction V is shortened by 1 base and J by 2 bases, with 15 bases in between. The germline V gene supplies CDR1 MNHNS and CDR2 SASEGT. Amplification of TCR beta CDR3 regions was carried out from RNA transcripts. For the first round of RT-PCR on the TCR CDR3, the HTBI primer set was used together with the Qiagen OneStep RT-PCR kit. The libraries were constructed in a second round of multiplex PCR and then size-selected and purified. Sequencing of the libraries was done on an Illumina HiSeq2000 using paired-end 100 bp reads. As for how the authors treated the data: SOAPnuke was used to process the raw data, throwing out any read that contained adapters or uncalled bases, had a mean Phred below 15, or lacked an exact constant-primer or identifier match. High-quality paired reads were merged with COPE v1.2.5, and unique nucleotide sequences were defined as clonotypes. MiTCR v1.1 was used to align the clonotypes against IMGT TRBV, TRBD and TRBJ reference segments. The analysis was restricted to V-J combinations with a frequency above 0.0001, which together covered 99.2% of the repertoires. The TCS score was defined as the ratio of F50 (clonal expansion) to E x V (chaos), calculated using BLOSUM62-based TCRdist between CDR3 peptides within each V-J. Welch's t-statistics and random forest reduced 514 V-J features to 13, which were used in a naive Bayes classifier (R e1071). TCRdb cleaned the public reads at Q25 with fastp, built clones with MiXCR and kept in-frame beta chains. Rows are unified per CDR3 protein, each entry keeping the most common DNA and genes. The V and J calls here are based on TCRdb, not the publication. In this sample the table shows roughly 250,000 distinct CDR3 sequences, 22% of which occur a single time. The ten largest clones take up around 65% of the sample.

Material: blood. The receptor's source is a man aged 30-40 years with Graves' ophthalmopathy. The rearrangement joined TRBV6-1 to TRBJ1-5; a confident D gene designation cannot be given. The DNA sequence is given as TGTGCCAGCAGTGAAGACAGAAGCTCCCCTGGCAATCAGCCCCAGCATTTT. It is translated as CASSEDRSSPGNQPQHF.